One sample yielded the 32 T cell receptor beta chains listed below, sequenced in a study of Tregs in tolerant kidney transplant recipients. Assay: immunoSEQ multiplex PCR; the TCRdb copy retains only in-frame clones and omits some. Of roughly 250,000 clones detected, approximately 83% appear once; the ten largest clones hold less than 0.75%. The sequenced sample consisted of CD4+ T cells from blood. These receptors came from a human donor in good health.

This chain links TRBV14 with TRBJ1-1; D uncertain. This CDR3 has 18 residues. CDR1 SGHDN and CDR2 FVKESK come from the germline V gene. V lost 4 bases and J 5 bases, leaving 26 bases between the germline ends. CDR3 loop: CASSPQPGSWLGGTEAFF. CDR3 in DNA: TGTGCCAGCAGCCCTCAACCCGGGTCCTGGTTGGGCGGAACTGAAGCTTTCTTT.

The J gene is TRBJ2-3, the V gene TRBV5-8; no reliable D call. The CDR3 extends over 15 amino acids. Germline loops: CDR1 SGHTS, CDR2 YDEGEE. V was cut by 0 bases and J by 3 bases, with 11 bases left in between. In DNA, the CDR3 is TGTGCCAGCAGCTTGGTGGTTGCCGGGACAGATACGCAGTATTTT. Protein: CASSLVVAGTDTQYF.

The V call is TRBV7-9, the J call TRBJ2-1; D unclear. CDR3 size: 15 residues. V lost 2 bases, J lost 0 bases, and 8 bases lay in between. Germline lookup yields CDR1 SEHNR and CDR2 FQNEAQ (reference sequence). CDR3 in amino acids: CASSLTRSSYNEQFF. DNA of the CDR3: TGTGCCAGCAGCTTAACCAGGAGCTCCTACAATGAGCAGTTCTTC.

The chain employs TRBV6-6 and TRBJ1-2, with TRBD1 identical over 7 bases. Trimming took 6 bases from V and 6 from J; bases not matched to a gene: 10. The germline gives CDR1 MNHNY, CDR2 SVGAGI (reference sequence). The CDR3 is made up of 14 amino acids. The chain's CDR3 is CASSGWGTVDGYTF. CDR3 nucleotides: TGTGCCAGCAGCGGTTGGGGGACAGTGGATGGCTACACCTTC.

This clone is a singleton in its sample. The genes are TRBV19 and TRBJ1-1, with D hard to call. V was clipped by 5 bases and J by 0 bases, with 13 bases between them. The CDR3 has 15 amino acids. Germline V gene lookup returns CDR1 LNHDA and CDR2 SQIVND (reference sequence). The CDR3 protein is CASSAPDGMNTEAFF. CDR3 nucleotides: TGTGCCAGTAGTGCCCCCGACGGCATGAACACTGAAGCTTTCTTT.

This clone was picked up a small number of times. The chain uses TRBV5-1 and TRBJ1-1; 7 positions match TRBD1. CDR3 length: 14 residues. V shed 2 bases and J 2 bases; nucleotides not matched to a gene: 3. Germline loops: CDR1 SGHRS, CDR2 YFSETQ. The CDR3 reads CASSFRTGNTEAFF. The CDR3 coding sequence is TGCGCCAGCAGCTTCCGGACAGGAAACACTGAAGCTTTCTTT.

Many counts were recorded for this clone. This rearrangement joins TRBV30 to TRBJ1-5; TRBD1 aligns across 9 bases. J lost 5 bases, V lost 1 base, and 6 bases had no gene match. The CDR3 spans 15 residues. The germline gives CDR1 GTSNPN, CDR2 SVGIG (reference sequence). The DNA for the CDR3 is TGTGCCTGGAGTGAAGGGACAGGGTGGGATCAGCCCCAGCATTTT. Protein: CAWSEGTGWDQPQHF.

The gene calls are TRBV6-5 and TRBJ1-3, with TRBD1 identical over 7 bases. The J segment lost 3 bases and the V segment lost 0 bases, leaving 2 bases of the junction unmatched. CDR1 is MNHEY, CDR2 SVGAGI, per germline. CDR3 length: 15 amino acids. The CDR3 bases are TGTGCCAGCAGTTACTCAAGACAGGGTGGAAACACCATATATTTT. Amino acids: CASSYSRQGGNTIYF.

The chain couples TRBV6-6 to TRBJ1-2; possible D gene TRBD1, 6 bases. The CDR3 is 16 amino acids. CDR1 is MNHNY, CDR2 SVGAGI, per germline (reference sequence). The germline V and J ends were trimmed by 1 base and 6 bases, with 18 bases remaining between them. As DNA, the CDR3 is TGTGCCAGCAGTTACTTGGGGGGGCAGCAGGGAGATGGCTACACCTTC. It codes for CASSYLGGQQGDGYTF.

Note on this clone: The identical CDR3 is also encoded by other nucleotide sequences in the sample. V gene TRBV5-1 combines with J gene TRBJ1-3; 7 nucleotides match TRBD1. Looked up from germline, CDR1 is SGHRS and CDR2 is YFSETQ. Losses at the gene ends were 0 bases for V and 4 bases for J; bases not matched to a gene: 4. The CDR3 length is 15 residues. The CDR3 protein is CASSLGQGDGNTIYF. The DNA of the CDR3 is TGCGCCAGCAGCTTGGGGCAGGGGGACGGAAACACCATATATTTT.

The rearrangement links TRBV18 to TRBJ2-5, with D possibly TRBD2 on 6 matching bases. Germline V gives CDR1 KGHSH, CDR2 LQKENI. The CDR3 is 13 amino acids. The germline V and J ends were trimmed by 4 bases and 5 bases, with 11 bases remaining between them. The CDR3 sequence is CASSLHGGETQYF. The CDR3 DNA is TGTGCCAGCTCACTTCACGGAGGGGAGACCCAGTACTTC.

This clone is a singleton in its sample. The CDR3 bases are TGTGCCAGCACCGAACATGACAGGGGAGACACTGAAGCTTTCTTT. Amino acids: CASTEHDRGDTEAFF. The chain uses TRBV6-1 and TRBJ1-1, with 8 positions matching TRBD1. This CDR3 contains 15 residues. From germline, CDR1 is MNHNS and CDR2 SASEGT. J was trimmed by 3 bases and V by 7 bases; bases with no gene match: 10.

The J gene is TRBJ1-5, the V gene TRBV6-5, with 10 bases matching TRBD1. There are 15 residues in the CDR3. CDR1 and CDR2 (germline): MNHEY, SVGAGI. V lost 6 bases to trimming and J lost 2 bases; unmatched junction nucleotides: 4. Written as DNA, the CDR3 is TGTGCCAGCAGCAAGGACAGGGGGGGCAATCAGCCCCAGCATTTT. Translated, it gives CASSKDRGGNQPQHF.

This chain joins TRBV29-1 and TRBJ1-2; no firm D call. The V and J ends lost 0 bases and 3 bases respectively, with 8 bases between them. CDR1 is SQVTM, CDR2 ANQGSEA, per germline. The CDR3 loop spans 13 amino acids. The CDR3 spells CSVEEGRYYGYTF. In nucleotides, the CDR3 is TGCAGCGTTGAAGAAGGCAGGTACTATGGCTACACCTTC.

This sequence joins TRBV2 and TRBJ1-4; D unclear. CDR1 is SNHLY, CDR2 FYNNEI, per germline. V lost 0 bases and J lost 17, with 13 bases in between. The CDR3 loop spans 12 amino acids. CDR3 in DNA: TGTGCCAGCAGTGAAGCCCAAAGGCCAACTTTTTTT. Its protein product is CASSEAQRPTFF.

This clone was seen once. V and J are TRBV11-2 and TRBJ2-5; 12 bases are a match to TRBD2. Losses at the gene ends were 5 bases for V and 4 bases for J; bases not matched to a gene: 8. Germline V gene data show CDR1 as SGHAT and CDR2 as FQNNGV. This CDR3 contains 16 residues. The CDR3 is CASSTRLAGVTETQYF. As DNA, the CDR3 is TGTGCCAGCAGCACGCGACTAGCGGGAGTAACAGAGACCCAGTACTTC.

The chain couples TRBV11-2 to TRBJ2-2, with 16 bases fitting TRBD2. The CDR3 runs 18 residues. V shed 5 bases, J shed 4 bases, and the junction held 7 bases outside the gene matches. The germline CDR1 and CDR2 sequences are SGHAT and FQNNGV. For the CDR3, the DNA is TGTGCCAGCAGCCACCCGGGACTAGCGGGAGGGATCACCGGGGAGCTGTTTTTT. Protein sequence: CASSHPGLAGGITGELFF.

This clone was observed once. The genes are TRBV18 and TRBJ2-2; a weak D match, TRBD1 (5 bases). Trimming took 8 bases from V and 5 from J, leaving 15 bases between them. The CDR3 length is 14 residues. Looked up from germline, CDR1 is KGHSH and CDR2 is LQKENI. The DNA for the CDR3 is TGTGCCAGCCCCCGACAGAGTGGGACCGGGGAGCTGTTTTTT. Its protein product is CASPRQSGTGELFF.

The rearrangement joins TRBV12-5 to TRBJ1-5; possible D gene TRBD1, 5 bases. Per the germline V gene, CDR1 is LGHNT and CDR2 is FRNRAP. This CDR3 is 14 amino acids long. With 7 bases removed from V and 2 bases from J, the gap between germline ends came to 12 bases. The CDR3 sequence: CASAPGSGNQPQHF. Here the CDR3 DNA reads TGTGCTAGTGCACCAGGGTCGGGCAATCAGCCCCAGCATTTT.

The rearrangement uses TRBV4-1 and TRBJ2-7; 7 bases align to TRBD1. J lost 4 bases, V lost 2 bases, and 5 bases had no gene match. This CDR3 has 14 residues. The germline V gene encodes CDR1 MGHRA and CDR2 YSYEKL. The CDR3 nucleotides read TGCGCCAGCAGCCAACCAGGGGGTAATTACGAGCAGTACTTC. It translates to CASSQPGGNYEQYF.

This chain uses TRBV18 with TRBJ1-1; D is perhaps TRBD1 (6 bases). V lost 5 bases to trimming and J lost 5 bases, with 15 bases between them. Germline lookup yields CDR1 KGHSH and CDR2 LQKENI. This CDR3 is built from 14 residues. The CDR3, as DNA: TGTGCCAGCTCATCCGGGGCGAGGGGGACTGAAGCTTTCTTT. It codes for CASSSGARGTEAFF.

In its sample, this clone was seen once. This chain connects TRBV27 to TRBJ2-7; the match to TRBD1 covers 8 bases. The V gene end was trimmed by 2 bases and the J gene end by 9 bases; junction bases not matched to a gene: 9. The germline gives CDR1 MNHEY, CDR2 SMNVEV (reference sequence). The CDR3 totals 14 residues. The CDR3 DNA reads as TGTGCCAGCAGTTTACGCCAGGGGGCGTTCGTGCAGTACTTC. This translates into CASSLRQGAFVQYF.

This CDR3 is CASSLASVQETQYF. The CDR3 DNA follows: TGCGCCAGCAGCTTGGCCAGTGTCCAAGAGACCCAGTACTTC. The rearrangement joins TRBV5-1 to TRBJ2-5, with D uncertain. Germline CDR1 SGHRS, CDR2 YFSETQ. CDR3 length: 14 residues. Trimming pared 0 bases from V and 1 base from J, leaving 7 bases between.

This rearrangement joins TRBV19 to TRBJ2-2; the match to TRBD1 covers 8 bases. V gave up 4 bases and J gave up 3 bases; unmatched junction bases: 1. The CDR3 is 14 residues long. CDR1 LNHDA and CDR2 SQIVND come from the germline V gene (reference sequence). The CDR3 DNA reads as TGTGCCAGTAGTAGGACAGGGTACACCGGGGAGCTGTTTTTT. Protein: CASSRTGYTGELFF.

This chain links TRBV6-5 with TRBJ1-1; D gene unclear. V was cut by 5 bases and J by 5 bases, with 15 bases left in between. CDR1 MNHEY and CDR2 SVGAGI come from the germline V gene. The CDR3 is made up of 14 amino acids. The CDR3 nucleotides are TGTGCCAGCAGTCCCTCTTCGACTCTAACTGAAGCTTTCTTT. It yields the protein CASSPSSTLTEAFF.

The rearrangement links TRBV11-2 to TRBJ2-2; 16 positions match TRBD2. V lost 3 bases, J lost 6 bases, and 7 bases stayed unmatched. The germline V gene encodes CDR1 SGHAT and CDR2 FQNNGV. The CDR3 is made up of 18 amino acids. The CDR3 region is CASSLGLAGGRVPGELFF. In DNA form, the CDR3 reads TGTGCCAGCAGCTTGGGACTAGCGGGAGGGCGTGTCCCCGGGGAGCTGTTTTTT.

V and J are TRBV10-3 and TRBJ2-7; the D gene is possibly TRBD2 (5 bases). The V end was cut by 0 bases, the J end by 1 base, with 13 bases between. The germline V gene has CDR1 ENHRY and CDR2 SYGVKD. CDR3 length: 16 amino acids. The CDR3: CAISESNGKGSYEQYF. The CDR3 DNA follows: TGTGCCATCAGTGAGTCGAACGGGAAAGGGTCCTACGAGCAGTACTTC.

The chain is built from TRBV28 and TRBJ1-5, with D possibly TRBD1 on 6 matching bases. The CDR3 length is 13 residues. CDR1 and CDR2 from the germline V gene are MDHEN and SYDVKM. V was pared by 8 bases and J by 9 bases, with 17 bases between. This CDR3 is CASSIPGARPQHF. CDR3 nucleotides: TGTGCCAGCTCAATTCCAGGGGCCAGGCCCCAGCATTTT.

With regard to this clone: Germline and junction disagree at one end, which may indicate a read error. V gene TRBV18 combines with J gene TRBJ1-1; D gene uncertain. Per germline, CDR1 KGHSH and CDR2 LQKENI. This CDR3 comprises 14 residues. This CDR3 is CASSPGKLNTEAFF. The CDR3 nucleotides read TGTGCCAGCTCACCAGGAAAGTTGAATACTGAAGCTTTCTTT.

The chain combines TRBV5-1 with TRBJ2-7; 9 nucleotides match TRBD1. V dropped 4 bases and J dropped 6; count of bases not matched to a gene: 11. Germline values: CDR1 SGHRS, CDR2 YFSETQ. The CDR3 runs to 15 residues. The CDR3 sequence: CASSTGGSGAGEQYF. DNA for the CDR3: TGCGCCAGCAGCACAGGGGGCAGCGGTGCCGGCGAGCAGTACTTC.

The chain is built from TRBV2 and TRBJ2-7; 12 nucleotides line up with TRBD2. J lost 3 bases, V lost 8 bases, and 5 bases had no gene match. The CDR3 extends over 14 amino acids. CDR1 and CDR2 from the germline V gene are SNHLY and FYNNEI. The CDR3 DNA is TGTGCCAGCTTAGGACTAGCGGGGATCTACGAGCAGTACTTC. It specifies CASLGLAGIYEQYF.

This chain links TRBV30 with TRBJ2-2; D is undetermined. Trimming took 3 bases from V and 3 from J, leaving 2 bases between them. Germline CDR1 is GTSNPN and CDR2 is SVGIG (reference sequence). The CDR3 consists of 11 residues. The CDR3 sequence: CAWRDTGELFF. DNA for the CDR3: TGTGCCTGGAGGGACACCGGGGAGCTGTTTTTT.